Listed here are 30 T cell receptor beta chains from one sample, sequenced in a study of regulatory T cells in long-lasting Graves disease. Combining iRepertoire HTBI primers with Arm-PCR of CDR3 regions, the authors built TCR beta libraries. MiXCR, run by TCRdb on the multiplex PCR reads, gives a single entry per CDR3 protein. This table has hundreds of thousands of distinct CDR3 sequences, around 20% appearing once. Time point indicated: persistent/refractory GD, antithyroid drugs over 5 years with positive TRAb. TCR sequences were obtained from RNA taken from PBMCs. The specimen comprised peripheral blood mononuclear cells (PBMCs), sampled when the disease was refractory, from a patient treated with antithyroid drugs. The receptors here all came from a female donor with Graves disease.

This clonotype came up many times. V and J are TRBV28 and TRBJ1-2, with 9 bases matching TRBD1. Looked up from germline, CDR1 is MDHEN and CDR2 is SYDVKM. CDR3 length equals 13 residues. V was clipped by 7 bases and J by 4 bases; unmatched bases: 4. CDR3 bases: TGTGCCAGCACCATGACAGGGGGCTATGGCTACACCTTC. Encoded protein: CASTMTGGYGYTF.

To note about this clonotype: It may be a read error: a sequence one base away is much more abundant. CDR3 DNA sequence: TGCAGTGCTAGAGATTCCGGACAGTCGAACACTGAAGCTTTCTTT. This gives the protein CSARDSGQSNTEAFF. The chain is built from TRBV20-1 and TRBJ1-1; D is possibly TRBD1 (6 bases). The germline V gene encodes CDR1 DFQATT and CDR2 SNEGSKA (reference sequence). Trimming stripped 0 bases from V and 1 base from J, with 12 bases between. The CDR3 sequence is 15 residues long.

A few counts support this clonotype. The chain links TRBV7-9 to TRBJ2-5; 8 bases are a match to TRBD1. The CDR3 totals 14 residues. V lost 5 bases and J lost 5; bases outside the gene matches: 7. Germline V gene data show CDR1 as SEHNR and CDR2 as FQNEAQ (reference sequence). The CDR3 DNA is TGTGCCAGCAGCCCCTGGGACAGGAAGGAGACCCAGTACTTC. Translated: CASSPWDRKETQYF.

V usage is TRBV7-9 and J usage is TRBJ1-1; no definite D call. The CDR3 sequence is 12 residues long. The germline CDR1 and CDR2 sequences are SEHNR and FQNEAQ (reference sequence). V lost 1 base and J 8 bases, leaving 8 bases between the germline ends. CDR3 DNA sequence: TGTGCCAGCAGCTTAGTGACGGTGGAAGCTTTCTTT. Its protein product is CASSLVTVEAFF.

In its sample, this clonotype was seen many times. V and J are TRBV20-1 and TRBJ1-4; D remains unclear. Germline CDR1 DFQATT, CDR2 SNEGSKA (reference sequence). With 0 bases removed from V and 0 bases from J, the gap between germline ends came to 11 bases. The CDR3 runs to 16 residues. CDR3: CSARDRTEATNEKLFF. The DNA of the CDR3 is TGCAGTGCTAGAGACAGGACGGAGGCAACTAATGAAAAACTGTTTTTT.

The genes are TRBV6-1 and TRBJ1-5; TRBD1 might be the D (5 bases). Deletions cut 3 bases from V and 7 bases from J, with 10 bases between. Germline CDR1 reads MNHNS; CDR2 reads SASEGT. This CDR3 is 13 amino acids long. The CDR3 is CASSDREGQPQHF. As DNA, the CDR3 is TGTGCCAGCAGTGACAGGGAAGGACAGCCCCAGCATTTT.

This clonotype was found many times. V usage is TRBV12-3 or TRBV12-4 and J usage is TRBJ2-7; perhaps TRBD2 as D (6 bases). CDR3 length equals 14 residues. Trimming pared 7 bases from V and 4 bases from J, leaving 17 bases between. The CDR3 loop is CASTFGGEAYEQYF. DNA for the CDR3: TGTGCCAGCACCTTCGGTGGGGAGGCGTACGAGCAGTACTTC.

This clonotype was observed many times. The chain couples TRBV2 to TRBJ1-1; 7 bases align to TRBD1. The germline CDR1 and CDR2 sequences are SNHLY and FYNNEI. The length of the CDR3 is 18 residues. V lost 6 bases to trimming and J lost 4 bases; unmatched junction nucleotides: 20. The CDR3 loop reads CASSRAGTAAPLGTEAFF. In DNA, the CDR3 is TGTGCCAGCAGCAGAGCCGGGACAGCGGCCCCCTTGGGCACTGAAGCTTTCTTT.

The V and J genes are TRBV20-1 and TRBJ2-7, with a weak D call TRBD2 (6 bases). CDR3 size: 13 residues. Germline-derived CDR1 and CDR2 are DFQATT and SNEGSKA (reference sequence). V was cut by 3 bases and J by 3 bases, with 12 bases left in between. This CDR3 reads CSARRLGVYEQYF. DNA for the CDR3: TGCAGTGCTAGGCGACTAGGGGTCTACGAGCAGTACTTC.

This clonotype showed up many times. The chain couples TRBV20-1 to TRBJ2-7; D is unresolved. Germline CDR1 reads DFQATT; CDR2 reads SNEGSKA (reference sequence). CDR3 size: 11 residues. V lost 5 bases to trimming and J lost 5 bases, with 10 bases between them. CDR3: CSAGVAHEQYF. CDR3 sequence (DNA): TGCAGTGCTGGGGTAGCCCACGAGCAGTACTTC.

This clonotype came up many times. The V gene is TRBV7-8, the J gene TRBJ1-6; D is undetermined. This CDR3 spans 14 amino acids. Germline V gene sequence: CDR1 SGHVS, CDR2 FQNEAQ. Between the trimmed V and J ends, which lost 6 bases and 0 bases, there was a span of 6 bases. The CDR3 DNA follows: TGTGCCAGCAGGGCGAGCTCCTATAATTCACCCCTCCACTTT. This encodes CASRASSYNSPLHF. The variable domain in full, completed from reference TRBV7-8 and TRBJ1-6, reads GAGVSQSPRYKVAKRGQDVALRCDPISGHVSLFWYQQALGQGPEFLTYFQNEAQLDKSGLPSDRFFAERPEGSVSTLKIQRTQQEDSAVYLCASRASSYNSPLHFGNGTRLTVT.

Worth noting for this clonotype: A much larger clone is a single base away; this may be a read error. Here the CDR3 omits its conserved ending phenylalanine or tryptophan, so a read error is the likely source. The gene calls are TRBV7-2 and TRBJ2-5; D is possibly TRBD1 or TRBD2 (7 bases each). The CDR3 totals 17 residues. Germline values: CDR1 SGHTA, CDR2 FQGNSA. The V end was cut by 5 bases, the J end by 1 base, with 20 bases between. Written as DNA, the CDR3 is TGTGCCAGCAGCGAAATAGCGGGCCAGGGGGGCCAAGAGACCCAGTACCTC. Protein: CASSEIAGQGGQETQYL.

This sequence joins TRBV7-9 and TRBJ2-7; 12 positions match TRBD1. Germline trimming cut 5 bases from V and 4 bases from J; bases unmatched to any gene: 21. The CDR3 is 20 amino acids. Germline-derived CDR1 and CDR2 are SEHNR and FQNEAQ (reference sequence). The CDR3 is CASSTSVGTGGLDPVYEQYF. In DNA form, the CDR3 reads TGTGCCAGCAGCACGTCTGTCGGGACAGGGGGCCTTGACCCTGTTTACGAGCAGTACTTC.

The sample holds many counts of this clonotype. The genes are TRBV28 and TRBJ1-5, with D maybe TRBD1 (6 bases). Germline V gene lookup returns CDR1 MDHEN and CDR2 SYDVKM. CDR3 length equals 15 residues. V dropped 5 bases and J dropped 3 bases, with 14 bases sitting between them. CDR3 sequence: CASSPADSFNQPQHF. In DNA, the CDR3 is TGTGCCAGCAGTCCAGCGGACAGCTTCAATCAGCCCCAGCATTTT.

This clonotype has more than one count but fewer than ten. The genes are TRBV14 and TRBJ1-1; the D is unclear. Trimming took 4 bases from V and 9 from J, leaving 18 bases between them. This CDR3 has 14 residues. Per the germline V gene, CDR1 is SGHDN and CDR2 is FVKESK. CDR3 nucleotide sequence: TGTGCCAGCAGCCTCTATCCCGACGCATCCCAAGCTTTCTTT. As protein: CASSLYPDASQAFF.

This clonotype was seen many times. This chain joins TRBV2 and TRBJ2-5, with TRBD1 as a possible D gene (6 bases). Deletions cut 10 bases from V and 5 bases from J, with 20 bases between. CDR1 is SNHLY and CDR2 is FYNNEI in the germline V gene. There are 14 residues in the CDR3. The CDR3: CATITRGSVETQYF. As DNA, the CDR3 is TGTGCCACCATAACCAGGGGAAGCGTGGAGACCCAGTACTTC. Full variable domain (outside the CDR3, taken from reference TRBV2 and TRBJ2-5): EPEVTQTPSHQVTQMGQEVILRCVPISNHLYFYWYRQILGQKVEFLVSFYNNEISEKSEIFDDQFSVERPDGSNFTLKIRSTKLEDSAMYFCATITRGSVETQYFGPGTRLLVL.

Many counts were recorded for this clonotype. The chain has TRBV29-1 and TRBJ2-2, with 14 bases aligning to TRBD2. Trimming removed 5 bases from V and 2 bases from J; junction bases left unmatched: 4. There are 16 residues in the CDR3. CDR1 is SQVTM, CDR2 ANQGSEA, per germline. In nucleotides, the CDR3 is TGCAGCGTTCAGGGACTAGCGGGAGACAACACCGGGGAGCTGTTTTTT. It encodes CSVQGLAGDNTGELFF.

This clonotype was observed many times. The V and J genes are TRBV28 and TRBJ2-6; D ambiguous. The ends were cut back, 6 bases at V and 0 bases at J, with 18 bases in the middle. This CDR3 comprises 18 residues. From germline, CDR1 is MDHEN and CDR2 SYDVKM. The DNA of the CDR3 is TGTGCCAGCAGAAAAGACGGACGGCTCGACTCTGGGGCCAACGTCCTGACTTTC. Encoded protein: CASRKDGRLDSGANVLTF.

This clonotype was picked up many times. The chain combines TRBV7-8 with TRBJ1-5; D is ambiguous. The CDR3 length is 14 residues. Trimming stripped 3 bases from V and 0 bases from J, with 6 bases between. Germline CDR1 is SGHVS and CDR2 is FQNEAQ. The CDR3: CASSFDTSNQPQHF. CDR3 sequence (DNA): TGTGCCAGCAGCTTCGACACTAGCAATCAGCCCCAGCATTTT.

The chain carries TRBV5-5 and TRBJ2-7; TRBD1 agrees at 8 bases. The CDR3 loop spans 17 amino acids. CDR1 is SGHKS, CDR2 YYEKEE, per germline (reference sequence). V trimming: 0 bases; J trimming: 6 bases; junction bases outside the gene matches: 14. CDR3 coding DNA: TGTGCCAGCAGCTTGGTTGGCTTCGGGACAGGACCCTCCGAGCAGTACTTC. Translated: CASSLVGFGTGPSEQYF.

This clonotype occurred a few times. The chain recombines TRBV5-1 with TRBJ2-7, with D hard to call. The ends were cut back, 0 bases at V and 2 bases at J, with 6 bases in the middle. This CDR3 comprises 13 residues. The germline V gene encodes CDR1 SGHRS and CDR2 YFSETQ. The CDR3 nucleotides are TGCGCCAGCAGCTTGGCCTATACCTACGAGCAGTACTTC. It encodes CASSLAYTYEQYF.

The rearrangement joins TRBV13 to TRBJ2-6; 7 nucleotides agree with TRBD1. This CDR3 comprises 16 residues. Looked up from germline, CDR1 is PRHDT and CDR2 is FYEKMQ (reference sequence). V shed 5 bases and J 0 bases; nucleotides not matched to a gene: 4. The CDR3 region is CASSMTGNSGANVLTF. CDR3 bases: TGTGCCAGCAGCATGACAGGGAACTCTGGGGCCAACGTCCTGACTTTC.

This clonotype occurred many times. The germline gene is not matched at one end of the junction; a read error may be the cause. The gene calls are TRBV5-1 and TRBJ2-5, with D unresolved. Germline loops: CDR1 SGHRS, CDR2 YFSETQ. The CDR3 runs 12 residues. This CDR3 reads CASSLGKETQYF. DNA for the CDR3: TGTGCCAGCAGCTTAGGGAAAGAGACCCAGTACTTC. The full variable domain, its missing parts supplied by reference TRBV5-1 and TRBJ2-5, is KAGVTQTPRYLIKTRGQQVTLSCSPISGHRSVSWYQQTPGQGLQFLFEYFSETQRNKGNFPGRFSGRQFSNSRSEMNVSTLELGDSALYLCASSLGKETQYFGPGTRLLVL.

This clonotype showed up just a few times. V and J are TRBV7-9 and TRBJ2-7; D is possibly TRBD1 or TRBD2 (5 bases each). The CDR3 covers 14 residues. Trimming took 2 bases from V and 2 from J, leaving 10 bases between them. Germline loops: CDR1 SEHNR, CDR2 FQNEAQ (reference sequence). The CDR3 here is CASSLMQGPYEQYF. In nucleotides, the CDR3 is TGTGCCAGCAGCTTAATGCAGGGACCCTACGAGCAGTACTTC.

This clonotype has at least ten counts. V is TRBV6-5 and J is TRBJ2-1; D may correspond to TRBD1 or TRBD2 (6 bases each). The CDR3 runs to 15 residues. Per germline, CDR1 MNHEY and CDR2 SVGAGI. Trimming took 2 bases from V and 3 from J, leaving 11 bases between them. Here the CDR3 reads CASSYGGGLYNEQFF. Written as DNA, the CDR3 is TGTGCCAGCAGTTACGGAGGGGGACTCTACAATGAGCAGTTCTTC.

The V gene is TRBV30, the J gene TRBJ2-7; D is possibly TRBD1 (7 bases). Germline values: CDR1 GTSNPN, CDR2 SVGIG (reference sequence). The length of the CDR3 is 13 residues. Between the trimmed V and J ends, which lost 3 bases and 4 bases, there was a span of 13 bases. The DNA for the CDR3 is TGTGCCTGGAGCGCGGGACAGCTATACGAGCAGTACTTC. Amino acids: CAWSAGQLYEQYF.

The V call is TRBV30, the J call TRBJ1-5, with 7 bases matching TRBD1. Looked up from germline, CDR1 is GTSNPN and CDR2 is SVGIG (reference sequence). CDR3 length: 13 residues. The trim removed 5 bases at V and 4 bases at J, leaving 5 bases unmatched. This CDR3 is CAWAGQPNQPQHF. The CDR3, as DNA: TGTGCCTGGGCGGGACAGCCAAATCAGCCCCAGCATTTT.

This clonotype was detected only a few times. The genes are TRBV19 and TRBJ2-7; D is unresolved. The germline V gene encodes CDR1 LNHDA and CDR2 SQIVND (reference sequence). Trimming took off 3 bases at V and 3 bases at J, with 9 bases between the two ends. There are 13 residues in the CDR3. The DNA of the CDR3 is TGTGCCAGTAGTATCACGGTCTTCTACGAGCAGTACTTC. Protein: CASSITVFYEQYF. The full variable domain, with the rest looked up from reference TRBV19 and TRBJ2-7, is DGGITQSPKYLFRKEGQNVTLSCEQNLNHDAMYWYRQDPGQGLRLIYYSQIVNDFQKGDIAEGYSVSREKKESFPLTVTSAQKNPTAFYLCASSITVFYEQYFGPGTRLTVT.

The V and J genes are TRBV6-4 and TRBJ1-1; 7 positions match TRBD1. This CDR3 is built from 14 residues. V lost 6 bases and J lost 5; bases outside the gene matches: 9. CDR1 and CDR2 from the germline V gene are MRHNA and SNTAGT. The CDR3, as DNA: TGTGCCAGCAGAATATCGACAGGGAGGACTGAAGCTTTCTTT. This translates into CASRISTGRTEAFF.

This clonotype showed up just a few times. The V gene is TRBV29-1, the J gene TRBJ1-3; a weak D match, TRBD1 (5 bases). This CDR3 contains 13 residues. Germline CDR1 reads SQVTM; CDR2 reads ANQGSEA. Trimming removed 7 bases from V and 0 bases from J, with 10 bases in between. CDR3 nucleotide sequence: TGCAGCGCGGGGGAAGTCTCTGGAAACACCATATATTTT. Translation gives CSAGEVSGNTIYF.